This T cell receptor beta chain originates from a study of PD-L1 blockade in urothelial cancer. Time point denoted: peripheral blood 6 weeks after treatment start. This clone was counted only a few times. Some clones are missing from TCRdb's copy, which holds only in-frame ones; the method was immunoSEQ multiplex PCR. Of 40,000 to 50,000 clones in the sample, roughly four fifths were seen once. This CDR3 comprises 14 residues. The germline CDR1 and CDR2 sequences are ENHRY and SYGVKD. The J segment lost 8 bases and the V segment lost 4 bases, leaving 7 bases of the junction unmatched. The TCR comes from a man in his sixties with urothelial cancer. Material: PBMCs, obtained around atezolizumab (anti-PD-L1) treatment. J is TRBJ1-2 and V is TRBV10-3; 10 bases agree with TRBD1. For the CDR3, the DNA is TGTGCCATCAGTGCGACCGGGACAGGGGACGGCTACACCTTC. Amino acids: CAISATGTGDGYTF.